The rows below give T cell receptor beta chains drawn from one sample of a study of monozygotic twins with inflammatory bowel disease. TCRdb re-called the 5' RACE reads and gives one entry per CDR3 protein, without DNA. With more than 300,000 distinct CDR3 sequences in the sample, the ten largest clones hold just over 2.5%. Sequencing was done on a sample of blood. The receptors stem from a human donor with ulcerative colitis or Crohn's disease, or a healthy co-twin of an affected twin (not recorded which). CDR3s include the opening cysteine and the closing phenylalanine or tryptophan.

TRBV5-1	TRBJ1-4	CASQEGQLNEKLFF
TRBV12-3/TRBV12-4	TRBJ1-1	CASSPPQGNTEAFF
TRBV7-2	TRBJ1-2	CASSSSTGEGYTF
TRBV4-1	TRBJ2-2	CASSHQGTGELFF
TRBV4-3	TRBJ2-3	CASSQDWGGGDTQYF
TRBV15	TRBJ1-2	CATSRDGQGAPGYTF
TRBV7-3	TRBJ1-1	CASSLLWNTEAFF
TRBV20-1	TRBJ2-1	CSAERLAGGRLRNNEQFF
TRBV27	TRBJ1-6	CASTGVGNSPLHF
TRBV24-1	TRBJ2-5	CATGIPGKKTQYF
TRBV18	TRBJ2-3	CASSPGRTDTQYF
TRBV9	TRBJ2-2	CASSVGSGAELFF
TRBV30	TRBJ1-2	CAWSEGYGYTF
TRBV4-3	TRBJ2-3	CASSQGDYTDTQYF
TRBV12-3/TRBV12-4	TRBJ1-5	CARGDGRSTNQPQHF
TRBV7-3	TRBJ2-7	CASSPGWGEQYF
TRBV18	TRBJ2-3	CASSYYTDTQYF
TRBV11-3	TRBJ2-2	CASSLRTSSGLGAGELFF
TRBV18	TRBJ1-6	CASSPPGRSINSPLHF
TRBV6-1	TRBJ1-3	CASGPYRDVGNTIYF
TRBV6-1	TRBJ1-2	CASSKFGSQGFPNYGYTF
TRBV19	TRBJ2-1	CASSIAGDSYNEQFF
TRBV5-6	TRBJ2-3	CASSLMTSGVTDTQYF
TRBV12-5	TRBJ2-3	CASGVTDTQYF
TRBV6-2/TRBV6-3	TRBJ2-5	CASSTPRRQGPSQETQYF
TRBV12-3/TRBV12-4	TRBJ2-3	CASSFGHATDTQYF
TRBV6-1	TRBJ1-1	CASIPWGMNTEAFF
TRBV7-9	TRBJ2-2	CASSMTGPGELFF
TRBV18	TRBJ2-7	CASSPPGQGAHEQYF
TRBV12-3/TRBV12-4	TRBJ1-1	CASSLQNSEAFF
TRBV20-1	TRBJ2-7	CSARDTSGSSYEQYF
TRBV11-2	TRBJ2-2	CASSLRLVVDTGELFF
TRBV28	TRBJ2-1	CASSLRSEQFF
TRBV12-3/TRBV12-4	TRBJ2-1	CASRATTSGGLNEQFF
TRBV5-6	TRBJ1-5	CASPWRSGNYSNQPQHF
TRBV12-3/TRBV12-4	TRBJ2-3	CANSEGDTQYF
TRBV5-1	TRBJ2-2	CASSNATGGPGELFF
TRBV30	TRBJ2-2	CASRIGTGVYTGELFF
TRBV2	TRBJ2-7	CASSEGRGGYEQYF
TRBV20-1	TRBJ2-2	CSARYGGGGLTGELFF
TRBV19	TRBJ2-3	CASSIWDTSTDTQYF
TRBV6-2/TRBV6-3	TRBJ2-5	CASRKTASQETQYF
TRBV2	TRBJ1-1	CASRYQGINTEAFF
TRBV5-6	TRBJ1-5	CASSFLDRADQPQHF